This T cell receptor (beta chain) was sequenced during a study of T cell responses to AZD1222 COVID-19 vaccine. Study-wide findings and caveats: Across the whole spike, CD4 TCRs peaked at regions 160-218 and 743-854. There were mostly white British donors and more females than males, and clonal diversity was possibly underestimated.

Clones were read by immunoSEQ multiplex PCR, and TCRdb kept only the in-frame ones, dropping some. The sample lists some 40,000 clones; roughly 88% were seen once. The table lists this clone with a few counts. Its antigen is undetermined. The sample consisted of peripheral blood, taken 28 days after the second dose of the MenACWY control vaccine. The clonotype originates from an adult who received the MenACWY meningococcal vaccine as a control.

The CDR3 sequence is CASRRHEQYF. DNA of the CDR3: TGTGCCAGCAGAAGACACGAGCAGTACTTC. The chain employs TRBV28 and TRBJ2-7; no definite D call. The germline gives CDR1 MDHEN, CDR2 SYDVKM. The germline V and J ends were trimmed by 6 bases and 5 bases, with 5 bases remaining between them. The CDR3 is made up of 10 amino acids.